The following is a T cell receptor beta chain sequence with its context. The specificity of this receptor is unknown. No clone much larger than this one lies a single base away; base qualities are absent. These data originate in a study of early T cells in non-severe SARS-CoV-2 infection (dated by TCRdb to 2020 to 2023). Study-wide context: TCR sequencing used bulk RNA from unsorted whole blood, so alpha and beta chains could not be paired.

The study was a case-control design nested within a healthcare worker cohort in London, UK, with weekly nasopharyngeal swab PCR tests and blood sampling. Healthcare workers were enrolled in the week of the UK lockdown, from 23 to 31 March 2020, and were followed every week for up to roughly 16 weeks. The germline V gene sets CDR1 to SGHAT and CDR2 to FQNNGV. The CDR3 holds 14 amino acids from the cysteine to the phenylalanine. Of the read, only the CDR3 DNA is kept; its 42 bases are in frame from base 1. V loses 5 bases, J loses 8 bases, and the germline ends lie 18 bases apart. The investigation overall reported the following: VDJdb matching was skewed toward anti-spike CD8 responses, so virus-specific expansions were likely underestimated and private and CD4 specificities were missed.

Library preparation employed 5' RACE. TCRdb records NextSeq 500 as the sequencer. In the TCR library protocol, unique molecular identifiers were attached to individual cDNA molecules to correct for PCR bias and sequencing error. Both TCR alpha and beta chains were sequenced, and tight co-correlation was observed between alpha and beta sequence abundances in each sample. Per the original workflow: Decombinator V4 was used to annotate TCR sequences for V gene, J gene and CDR3. TCRs were defined as expanded if a significant change between any two time points was detected under a Poisson model with p below 0.0001. TCR abundances were normalised to the total number of TCRs sequenced per sample and were expressed as counts per million. MAIT TCRs were defined by TRAV1-2 paired with TRAJ12, TRAJ20 or TRAJ33, and iNKT TCRs by TRAV10 paired with TRAJ18. VDJdb, accessed on 1 November 2021, was searched for TCRs annotated for CMV, EBV and SARS-CoV-2, and TCRs annotated for more than one antigen were excluded. TCRdb passed the public sequencing reads through fastp at Q25 and MiXCR, retaining productive beta sequences. Every CDR3 protein is listed once, alongside the most common genes and DNA of its rows. V and J calls and clone size were set by TCRdb, not the authors. This sample comprises roughly 30,000 distinct CDR3 sequences, about 4.6% of them detected only once. The top ten constitute around 10% of the sample.

The sequence derives from an adult who was a healthcare worker with PCR-confirmed SARS-CoV-2 infection or an uninfected control (not recorded which). The sample taken for sequencing was whole blood. Here the chain combines TRBV11-2 and TRBJ1-2; the D gene is perhaps TRBD1, on 6 matching bases. Here is the DNA: TGTGCCAGCAGCCCACTGACAGGATATACGGGCTACACCTTC. Its protein is CASSPLTGYTGYTF.